A selection of T cell receptor beta chains follows, all from one sample in a study of blood T cells in healthy people across ages. TCRdb recomputed calls from the 5' RACE reads with MiXCR, one row per CDR3 protein. The repertoire holds around 580,000 distinct CDR3 sequences, with around half as singletons. What was sequenced was blood. The receptors shown here come from a man aged 80 or over in good health. Both conserved end residues are part of each CDR3. A D gene is named only where the DNA matches it firmly. Where a row states a size, it is once, few, many or the class of an expanded clone; other rows omit it.

v_gene,abundance,d_gene,j_gene,CDR3aa,CDR3nt
TRBV12-3/TRBV12-4,few,TRBD1,TRBJ1-2,CASSIQGANGYTF,TGTGCCAGCAGCATACAGGGGGCAAATGGCTACACCTTC
TRBV7-9,NA,NA,TRBJ2-3,CASSLRNAARDDTQYF,TGTGCCAGCAGCTTACGTAACGCGGCCCGTGATGATACGCAGTATTTT
TRBV24-1,NA,NA,TRBJ2-3,CATSDTGLQGTQYF,TGTGCCACCAGTGATACCGGCCTCCAGGGTACGCAGTATTTT
TRBV6-2/TRBV6-3,few,TRBD2,TRBJ2-1,CASSYAGGVNEQFF,TGTGCCAGCAGTTACGCGGGGGGGGTAAATGAGCAGTTCTTC
TRBV30,NA,TRBD2,TRBJ2-1,CAWSWGLSGSSYNEQFF,TGTGCCTGGAGTTGGGGGTTGAGCGGGAGCTCCTACAATGAGCAGTTCTTC
TRBV5-1,NA,TRBD1,TRBJ2-5,CASSFSPKQGAMLETQYF,TGCGCCAGCAGCTTTTCACCTAAACAGGGGGCAATGTTGGAGACCCAGTACTTC
TRBV29-1,NA,NA,TRBJ2-7,CSVEVGVTSPYEQYF,TGCAGCGTTGAAGTAGGTGTGACGAGTCCCTACGAGCAGTACTTC
TRBV2,NA,TRBD1,TRBJ2-3,CASQQAGGSDTQYF,TGTGCCAGCCAACAGGCAGGGGGTTCGGATACGCAGTATTTT
TRBV7-2,NA,NA,TRBJ2-2,CASSSYASGELFF,TGTGCCAGCAGCTCATATGCGTCCGGGGAGCTGTTTTTT
TRBV20-1,few,NA,TRBJ1-5,CSARPPPVVENQPQHF,TGCAGTGCTAGACCCCCTCCGGTAGTAGAAAATCAGCCCCAGCATTTT
TRBV20-1,NA,NA,TRBJ2-7,CSASRTVSSYEQYF,TGCAGTGCTAGCCGCACAGTAAGCTCCTACGAGCAGTACTTC
TRBV10-3,NA,NA,TRBJ2-7,CAIRESRDSYEQYF,TGTGCCATCAGAGAATCCAGGGACTCCTACGAGCAGTACTTC
TRBV7-9,NA,NA,TRBJ2-7,CASSFTASSYDQYF,TGTGCCAGCAGCTTTACAGCGAGCTCCTACGACCAGTACTTC
TRBV7-2,NA,NA,TRBJ2-1,CASSLSGQPGYNEQFF,TGTGCCAGCAGCCTCTCGGGGCAACCGGGGTACAATGAGCAGTTCTTC
TRBV7-2,NA,TRBD2,TRBJ2-1,CASGLAGGTNEQFF,TGTGCCAGCGGGCTAGCGGGAGGGACGAATGAGCAGTTCTTC
TRBV7-8,NA,TRBD2,TRBJ2-1,CASSQSGGAENEQFF,TGTGCCAGCAGCCAAAGCGGGGGGGCGGAGAATGAGCAGTTCTTC
TRBV6-1,NA,TRBD2,TRBJ2-5,CASLLTSGSFETQYF,TGTGCCAGCCTGCTGACTAGCGGGAGCTTCGAGACCCAGTACTTC
TRBV28,few,TRBD1,TRBJ2-3,CASRDGTGVSDTQYF,TGTGCCAGCAGGGATGGGACAGGGGTTTCGGATACGCAGTATTTT
TRBV5-1,few,TRBD1,TRBJ1-1,CASSLAQGGRNTEAFF,TGCGCCAGCAGCTTGGCTCAGGGGGGTAGGAACACTGAAGCTTTCTTT
TRBV7-9,many,TRBD1,TRBJ2-7,CASSLAQGTGTGSYEQYF,TGTGCCAGCAGCTTAGCCCAGGGGACCGGGACAGGCTCCTACGAGCAGTACTTC
TRBV5-1,NA,NA,TRBJ2-7,CASSPVLTGYEQYF,TGCGCCAGCAGCCCCGTCCTGACAGGTTACGAGCAGTACTTC
TRBV2,NA,TRBD2,TRBJ2-7,CASSEAGTSVTNEQYF,TGTGCCAGCAGTGAAGCCGGGACTAGCGTGACCAACGAGCAGTACTTC
TRBV7-3,NA,NA,TRBJ2-7,CASSPSGTENYEQYF,TGTGCCAGCAGCCCAAGCGGTACCGAGAACTACGAGCAGTACTTC
TRBV20-1,few,NA,TRBJ1-2,CSASPDRPSLRYTF,TGCAGTGCTAGTCCGGACAGACCTTCTCTCCGGTACACCTTC
TRBV18,NA,TRBD1,TRBJ2-7,CASSPRQGETYEQYF,TGTGCCAGCTCACCACGACAGGGGGAAACCTACGAGCAGTACTTC
TRBV4-2,NA,NA,TRBJ1-2,CASSQDGEYYTF,TGTGCCAGCAGCCAAGACGGAGAATATTACACCTTC